This TCR beta chain was sequenced in a study of cytomegalovirus exposure and HLA in healthy donors. Whole-study results and caveats: Common viral pathogens seemed, in a later analysis, to connect with several of the most significant clusters. One variant, a missense change in DCLRE1C, was linked in a later analysis to TCR beta V- and J-gene trimming. Cytomegalovirus association was listed for under 200 TCR beta chains. Being productive about 87% or about 30% of the time was typical of most TCR beta V segments in an earlier analysis.

PCR primers comprised 60 Vbeta and 13 Jbeta primers. TCRdb keeps only in-frame clones here, not all; method: immunoSEQ multiplex PCR. Among roughly 120,000 clones listed, roughly 76% were seen once. This CDR3 spans 15 amino acids. V gave up 4 bases and J gave up 1 base, with 11 bases separating them. Germline lookup yields CDR1 SGDLS and CDR2 YYNGEE. On this clone: As yet, its antigen is unknown.

The sequence was obtained from a woman aged 55-75 years in good health and CMV-seropositive. The chain is built from TRBV9 and TRBJ2-2; D is perhaps TRBD2 (6 bases). Sequences were obtained from PBMCs. The CDR3 spells CASSTFSGNTGELFF. For the CDR3, the DNA is TGTGCCAGCAGCACCTTTAGCGGGAACACCGGGGAGCTGTTTTTT.